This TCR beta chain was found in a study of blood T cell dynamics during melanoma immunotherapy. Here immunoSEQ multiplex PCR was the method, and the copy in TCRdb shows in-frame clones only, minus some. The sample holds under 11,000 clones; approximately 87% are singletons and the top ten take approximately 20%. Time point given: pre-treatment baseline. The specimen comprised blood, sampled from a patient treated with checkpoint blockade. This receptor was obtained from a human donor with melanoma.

CDR3: CASRGGGGIRTQYF. The CDR3 region has the DNA TGTGCCAGCAGAGGAGGGGGGGGGATAAGGACCCAGTACTTC. V and J are TRBV28 and TRBJ2-5; D possibly corresponds to TRBD2 (7 bases). This CDR3 is 14 amino acids long. V was trimmed by 6 bases and J by 7 bases, leaving 18 bases between them. Germline CDR1 reads MDHEN; CDR2 reads SYDVKM.